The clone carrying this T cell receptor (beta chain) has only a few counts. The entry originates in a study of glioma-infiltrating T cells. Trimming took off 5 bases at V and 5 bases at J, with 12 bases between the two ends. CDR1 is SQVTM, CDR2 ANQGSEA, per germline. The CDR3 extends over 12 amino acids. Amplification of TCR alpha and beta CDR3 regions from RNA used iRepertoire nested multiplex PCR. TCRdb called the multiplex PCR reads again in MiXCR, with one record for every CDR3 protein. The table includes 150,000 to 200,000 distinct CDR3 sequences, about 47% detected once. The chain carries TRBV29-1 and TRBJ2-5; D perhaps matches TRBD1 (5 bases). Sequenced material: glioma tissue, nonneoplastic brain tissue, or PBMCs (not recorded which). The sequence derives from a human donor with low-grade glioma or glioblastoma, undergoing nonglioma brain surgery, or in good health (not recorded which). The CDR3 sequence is CSVYSSGETQYF. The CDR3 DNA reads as TGCAGCGTTTACAGCTCAGGGGAGACCCAGTACTTC.